The subject of this entry is one T cell receptor beta chain. Its target antigen remains unknown. Per-nucleotide qualities are absent, and no much larger clonotype sits a single base away. Each donor gave one peripheral blood draw, roughly 110 mL on average, collected into heparinised tubes. Naive, central memory, regulatory and stem cell-like memory CD4+ T cells were sorted on a BD FACSAria II using a panel including CD45RO, CCR7, CD25, CD127, CD95 and CD27. Every sorted population had a purity above 95%. PBMCs were isolated right away by Lymphoprep density gradient centrifugation and were stained directly, without culture. Samples were stained and sorted in pairs, with one healthy donor and one patient per experiment, so that batch effects were minimized. This entry belongs to a study of beta chain features in type 1 diabetes (dated by TCRdb to 2017 to 2018). With respect to the entire study: Patients and healthy donors did not differ in mean age, gender distribution, total cell number or subset yield. A total of roughly 100 million sorted cells were examined across all samples, and the number of cells per subset was strongly correlated with RNA yield. In the study, recently diagnosed type 1 diabetes patients and matched healthy donors were compared on the TCRB repertoires of their sorted circulating CD4+ T cell subsets. Whereas all 30 or so donors provided naive and central memory subsets, regulatory and stem cell-like memory subsets were isolated from just 8 patients and about 8 healthy donors. Findings and caveats that apply to the study as a whole: PCR might favor shorter templates, but patient and control samples were amplified and corrected together, so any skew would affect both groups equally. Because cDNA was sequenced instead of genomic DNA, highly expressing activated cells could be over-represented, though the groups showed no difference in activation or CD3 levels. Patients with type 1 diabetes made fewer insertions and deleted more nucleotides at VDJ recombination sites, implying thymic rearrangement abnormalities. Naive, central memory and regulatory TCRB repertoires appeared to be more alike among patients than among healthy donors. Only small numbers of individuals were included in the HLA sub-analyses, which left unresolved whether HLA type had any influence on TCRB rearrangement. Type 1 diabetes patients showed a moderate but significant shortening of TCRB CDR3 length in all four CD4+ subsets.

The entire amount of isolated RNA was reverse transcribed using the High Capacity cDNA Reverse Transcription Kit, so the sequenced TCRB transcripts were expressed ones. Naive, central memory and regulatory T cell samples underwent deep immunoSEQ sequencing, averaging around 3.9 million total reads per sample. Sorted cells were lysed in RLT buffer and RNA was extracted with DNase-treated RNeasy Micro or Mini kits, depending on cell number. To prevent cross-contamination, each cell subset was processed individually, whereas patient and healthy donor samples were processed jointly. TCRB sequences were amplified from cDNA with the immunoSEQ multiplex PCR, producing 87-bp fragments spanning the CDR3 region. Sequencing of the amplicons was performed on the Illumina HiSeq platform. The authors' pipeline ran thus. PCR bias was corrected computationally using synthetic template baselines, and reads within Hamming distance 2 were collapsed, with unmergeable singletons discarded. Reads were aligned against IMGT so that V, D and J genes, CDR3 length and insertions or deletions at six rearrangement sites could be assigned. Clonotype counts were normalized to sorted cell number within each subset before computing true diversity and Gini coefficients with the tcR R package. The overlap coefficient, calculated on TCRB nucleotide sequences, was used to measure repertoire sharing. Drawn from immuneACCESS, this table holds only the in-frame rearrangements with V and J called that TCRdb kept. Clones are partly lost; checked studies trace under half to an unresolved V gene and leave the rest unexplained. That table is the source of V, J and clone size, and D and trimming were worked out from the DNA. Across this sample there are more than 110,000 clones, with 6% to 7.5% seen only once. Jointly, the top ten make up roughly 1.4% of the sample.

The CDR3 holds 17 amino acids from the cysteine to the phenylalanine. The kept DNA is CDR3 alone, 51 bases in frame from the first base. Looking up the germline V gene yields CDR1 LGHNA and CDR2 YNFKEQ. Trimming leaves V shorter by 2 bases and J shorter by 4 bases, with the junction holding 11 bases beyond the gene matches. The rearranged segments are TRBV4-2 and TRBJ2-3, with 8 bases matching TRBD2. Sequenced input: central memory CD4+ T cells from blood. The origin of this receptor is a woman aged 25 to 45 in good health. The sequenced DNA: TGTGCCAGCAGCCAACAAAAGAGCGGGAGTCTCGCAGATACGCAGTATTTT. This codes for CASSQQKSGSLADTQYF.